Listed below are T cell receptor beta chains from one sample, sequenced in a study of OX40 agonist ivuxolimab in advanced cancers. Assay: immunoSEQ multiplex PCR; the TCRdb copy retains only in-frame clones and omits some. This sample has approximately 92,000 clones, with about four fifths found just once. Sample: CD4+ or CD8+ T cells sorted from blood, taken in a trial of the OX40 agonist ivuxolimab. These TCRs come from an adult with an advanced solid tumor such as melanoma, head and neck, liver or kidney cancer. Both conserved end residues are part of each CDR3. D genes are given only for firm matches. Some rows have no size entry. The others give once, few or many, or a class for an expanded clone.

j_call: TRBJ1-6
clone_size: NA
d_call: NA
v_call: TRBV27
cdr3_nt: TGTGCCAGCAGTTTACTAAGGGATACAGGCTCACCCCTCCACTTT
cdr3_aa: CASSLLRDTGSPLHF

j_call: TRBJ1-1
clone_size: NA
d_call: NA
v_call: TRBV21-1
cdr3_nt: TGTGCCAGCAGCAAAGCCGTCGAGCAGAAGAACACTGAAGCTTTCTTT
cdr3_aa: CASSKAVEQKNTEAFF

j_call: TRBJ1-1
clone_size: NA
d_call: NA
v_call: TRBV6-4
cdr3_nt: TGTGCCAGCAGTGCCTCGATTTGGGGCTCTGAAGCTTTCTTT
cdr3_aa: CASSASIWGSEAFF

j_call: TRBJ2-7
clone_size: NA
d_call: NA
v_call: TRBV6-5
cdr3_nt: TGTGCCAGCAGACATGGGGTACAGGGCCCGTGGGAGCAGTACTTC
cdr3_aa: CASRHGVQGPWEQYF

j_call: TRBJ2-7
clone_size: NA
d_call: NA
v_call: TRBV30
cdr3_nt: TGTGCCTGGAGTGTACGGCGGGGACAGGAGCAGTACTTC
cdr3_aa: CAWSVRRGQEQYF

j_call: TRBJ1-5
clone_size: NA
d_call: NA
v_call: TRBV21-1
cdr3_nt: TGTGCCAGCAGCAAAAGTGGGGACAGTGACAATCAGCCCCAGCATTTT
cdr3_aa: CASSKSGDSDNQPQHF

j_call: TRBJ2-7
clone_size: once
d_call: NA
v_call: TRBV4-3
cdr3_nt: TGCGCCAGCAGCCAAGAAAGACGAGACGAGCAGTACTTC
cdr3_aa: CASSQERRDEQYF

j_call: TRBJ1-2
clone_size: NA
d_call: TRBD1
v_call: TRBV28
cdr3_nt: TGTGCCAGCAGCCAAGGTTCCGGGACAGCCTATGGCTACACCTTC
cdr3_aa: CASSQGSGTAYGYTF

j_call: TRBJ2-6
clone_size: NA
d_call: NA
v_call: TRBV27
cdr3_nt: TGTGCCAGCAGAGGGGCGGGACCCTCTGGGGCCAACGTCCTGACTTTC
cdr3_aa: CASRGAGPSGANVLTF

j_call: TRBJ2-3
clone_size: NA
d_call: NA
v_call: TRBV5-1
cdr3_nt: TGCGCCAGCAGCTTCGGGACCCTACCATCAGATACGCAGTATTTT
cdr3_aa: CASSFGTLPSDTQYF

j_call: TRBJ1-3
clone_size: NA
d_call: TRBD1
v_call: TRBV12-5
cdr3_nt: TGTGCTAGTGGTTTAGGACAGGAAGGAAACACCATATATTTT
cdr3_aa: CASGLGQEGNTIYF

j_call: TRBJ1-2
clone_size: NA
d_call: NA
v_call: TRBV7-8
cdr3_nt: TGTGCCAGCAGCCTCGGACAGCGGGGCTACACCTTC
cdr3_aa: CASSLGQRGYTF

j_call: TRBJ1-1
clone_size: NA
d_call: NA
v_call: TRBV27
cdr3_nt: TGTGCCAGCAGTTTATTAGGGGGGAACACTGAAGCTTTCTTT
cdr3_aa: CASSLLGGNTEAFF

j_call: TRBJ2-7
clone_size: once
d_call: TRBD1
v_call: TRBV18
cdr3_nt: TGTGCCAGCTCACCAAGGGACAGGTCCTACGAGCAGTACTTC
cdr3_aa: CASSPRDRSYEQYF

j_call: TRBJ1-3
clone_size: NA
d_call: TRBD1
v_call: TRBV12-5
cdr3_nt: TGTGCTAGTGGTTTGGGGCGCAGGGGGTCGGAGTCTGGAAACACCATATATTTT
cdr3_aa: CASGLGRRGSESGNTIYF

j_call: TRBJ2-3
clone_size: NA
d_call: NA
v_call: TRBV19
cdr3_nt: TGTGCCAGTAGTGCTACCGTGGTAACAGATACGCAGTATTTT
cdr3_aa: CASSATVVTDTQYF

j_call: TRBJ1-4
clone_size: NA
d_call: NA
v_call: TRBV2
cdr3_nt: TGTGCCAGCAGTGGGTGGGGTAATGAAAAACTGTTTTTT
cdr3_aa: CASSGWGNEKLFF

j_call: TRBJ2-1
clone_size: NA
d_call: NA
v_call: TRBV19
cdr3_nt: TGTGCCAGTAGACCACAGGGCGGTGAGCAGTTCTTC
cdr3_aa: CASRPQGGEQFF

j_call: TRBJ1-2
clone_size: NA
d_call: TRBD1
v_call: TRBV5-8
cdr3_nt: TGCGCCAGCAGCCAAGGGCAGGGGGCTAGCTATGGCTACACCTTC
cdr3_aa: CASSQGQGASYGYTF

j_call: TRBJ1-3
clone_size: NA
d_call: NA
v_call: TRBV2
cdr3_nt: TGTGCCAGCAGACAGTCACGAGAAAACACCATATATTTT
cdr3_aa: CASRQSRENTIYF

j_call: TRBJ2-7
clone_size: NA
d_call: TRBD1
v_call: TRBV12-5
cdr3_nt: TGTGCTAGTGGTTTGTCCTCCGGGACAGGGGACTCCTACGAGCAGTACTTC
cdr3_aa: CASGLSSGTGDSYEQYF

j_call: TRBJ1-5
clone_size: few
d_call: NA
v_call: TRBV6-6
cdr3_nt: TGTGCCAGCAGTTACGGGCTGACTGTGGGTCAGCCCCAGCATTTT
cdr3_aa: CASSYGLTVGQPQHF

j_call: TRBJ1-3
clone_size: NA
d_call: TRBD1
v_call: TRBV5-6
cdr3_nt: TGTGCCAGCCTGTTCCAGGGGGCGGGAAACACCATATATTTT
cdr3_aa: CASLFQGAGNTIYF

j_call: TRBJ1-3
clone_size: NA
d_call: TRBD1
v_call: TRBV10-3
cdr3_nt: TGTGCCATCAGTGGAAGACCGGGACAGCGAGGGGCCTACGCTGGAAACACCATATATTTT
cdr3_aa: CAISGRPGQRGAYAGNTIYF

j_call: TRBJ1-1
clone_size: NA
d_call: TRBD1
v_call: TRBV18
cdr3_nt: TGTGCCAGCTCATACCTTCAGGGGGGAACTGAAGCTTTCTTT
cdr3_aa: CASSYLQGGTEAFF

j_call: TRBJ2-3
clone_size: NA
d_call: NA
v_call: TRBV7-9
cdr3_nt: TGTGCCAGCAGCTTAGCGGTAGCTTCGCACCAGGGGTTT
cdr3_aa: CASSLAVASHQGF

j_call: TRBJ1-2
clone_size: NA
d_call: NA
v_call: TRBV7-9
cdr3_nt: TGTGCCAGCAGCCCTCGGGGGGCGCTCATCTATGGCTACACCTTC
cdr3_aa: CASSPRGALIYGYTF

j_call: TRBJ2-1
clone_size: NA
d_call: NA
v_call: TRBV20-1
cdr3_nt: TGCAGTGCTAGGGCGGGGTTAGAGCAGTTCTTC
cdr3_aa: CSARAGLEQFF

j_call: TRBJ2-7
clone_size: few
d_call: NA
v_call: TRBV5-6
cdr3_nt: TGTGCCAGCAGCCGCCCGGCAGCGGACGAGCAGTACTTC
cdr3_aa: CASSRPAADEQYF

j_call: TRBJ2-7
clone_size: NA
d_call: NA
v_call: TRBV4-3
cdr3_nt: TGCGCCAGCAGCCAGGGACTCGGACGGAACGAGCAGTACTTC
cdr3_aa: CASSQGLGRNEQYF

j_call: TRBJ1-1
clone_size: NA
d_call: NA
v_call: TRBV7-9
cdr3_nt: TGTGCCAGCAGCGGCCAGGGATGGGGTAACACTGAAGCTTTCTTT
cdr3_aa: CASSGQGWGNTEAFF

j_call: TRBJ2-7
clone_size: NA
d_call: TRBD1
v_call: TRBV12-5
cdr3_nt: TGTGCTAGTGGTTTGGTCCGGACAGGCTCCTACGAGCAGTACTTC
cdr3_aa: CASGLVRTGSYEQYF

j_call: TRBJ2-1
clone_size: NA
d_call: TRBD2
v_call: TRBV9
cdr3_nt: TGTGCCAGCAGCCCTCCCGAGCGGGGGGGTCTTAATGAGCAGTTCTTC
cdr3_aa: CASSPPERGGLNEQFF

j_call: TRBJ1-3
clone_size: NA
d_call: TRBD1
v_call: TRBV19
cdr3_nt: TGTGCCAGTAGTCGACAGGGGGTGATGCTGGGAGGAAACACCATATATTTT
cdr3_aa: CASSRQGVMLGGNTIYF

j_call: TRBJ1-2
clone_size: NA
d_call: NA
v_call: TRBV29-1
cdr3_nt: TGCAGCGTTGAGAACTACGCAGGGGACTACACCTTC
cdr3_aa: CSVENYAGDYTF

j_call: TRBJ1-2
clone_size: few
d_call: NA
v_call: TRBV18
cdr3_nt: TGTGCCAGCTCACGGGCACAGCCCAACTATGGCTACACCTTC
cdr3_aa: CASSRAQPNYGYTF

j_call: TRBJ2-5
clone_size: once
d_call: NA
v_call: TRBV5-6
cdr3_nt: TGTGCCAGCAGCCCCGAGAAGGGGCGCCAAGAGACCCAGTACTTC
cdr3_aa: CASSPEKGRQETQYF

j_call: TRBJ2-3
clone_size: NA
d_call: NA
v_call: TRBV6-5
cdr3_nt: TGTGCCAGCAGTTACGGGGGCGACAGGACAGATACGCAGTATTTT
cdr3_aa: CASSYGGDRTDTQYF

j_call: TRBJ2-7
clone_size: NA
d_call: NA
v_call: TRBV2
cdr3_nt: TGTGCCAGCAGTGAAGACTCCCCGGGCACCTACGAGCAGTACTTC
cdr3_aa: CASSEDSPGTYEQYF

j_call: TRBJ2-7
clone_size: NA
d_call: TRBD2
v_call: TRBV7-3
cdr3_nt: TGTGCCAGCAGCTTCCGGGGGGTAGCGGGAGGACCCGGCTACGAGCAGTACTTC
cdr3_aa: CASSFRGVAGGPGYEQYF

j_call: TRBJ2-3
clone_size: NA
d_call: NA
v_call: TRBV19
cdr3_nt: TGTGCCAGTAGTATAAGAGCTGGAGATACGCAGTATTTT
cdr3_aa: CASSIRAGDTQYF

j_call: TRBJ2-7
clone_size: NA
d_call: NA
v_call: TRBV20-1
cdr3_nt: TGCAGTGCTAAGTACAAGTACGAGCAGTACTTC
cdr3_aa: CSAKYKYEQYF

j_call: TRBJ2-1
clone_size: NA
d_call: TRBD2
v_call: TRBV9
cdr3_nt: TGTGCCAGCAGCCCAGGGACTAGCGGGGTACCCTACAATGAGCAGTTCTTC
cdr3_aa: CASSPGTSGVPYNEQFF

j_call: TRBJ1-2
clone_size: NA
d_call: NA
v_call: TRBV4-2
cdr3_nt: TGTGCCAGCAGCCGAGCCGTATACGAGGGCGGCGGGGCTGGCTACACCTTC
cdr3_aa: CASSRAVYEGGGAGYTF

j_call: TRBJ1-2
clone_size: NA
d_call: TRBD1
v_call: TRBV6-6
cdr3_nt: TGTGCCAGCACGTCAGGGGGCTCGGGTGGCTACACCTTC
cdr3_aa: CASTSGGSGGYTF

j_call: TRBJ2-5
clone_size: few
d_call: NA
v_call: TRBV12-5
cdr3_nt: TGTGCTAGTGGTCTAACCAAACTAGAAGGGGAAACCCAGTACTTC
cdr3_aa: CASGLTKLEGETQYF

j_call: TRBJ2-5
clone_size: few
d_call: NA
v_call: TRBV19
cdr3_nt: TGTGCCAGTAGCTCCTCTTCCCTCCGAGAGACCCAGTACTTC
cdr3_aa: CASSSSSLRETQYF

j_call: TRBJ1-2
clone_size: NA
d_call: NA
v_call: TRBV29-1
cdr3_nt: TGCAGCGTTGACCGGGGGGCGGGTGGCTACACCTTC
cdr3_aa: CSVDRGAGGYTF

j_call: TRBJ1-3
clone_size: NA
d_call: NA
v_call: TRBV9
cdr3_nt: TGTGCCAGCTCGGACGCAAACTCTGGAAACACCATATATTTT
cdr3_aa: CASSDANSGNTIYF

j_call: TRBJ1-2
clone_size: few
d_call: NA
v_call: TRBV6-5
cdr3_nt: TGTGCCAGCAGCTCACCCCCGGACAGTGACTATGGCTACACCTTC
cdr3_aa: CASSSPPDSDYGYTF

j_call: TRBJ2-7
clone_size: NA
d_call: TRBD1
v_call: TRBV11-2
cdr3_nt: TGTGCCAGCAGCTCTGGACAGGGCACCTACGAGCAGTACTTC
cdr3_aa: CASSSGQGTYEQYF

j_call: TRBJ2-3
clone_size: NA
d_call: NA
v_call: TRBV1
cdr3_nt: TGCACCAGCAGCCATGGAGTTCCCGCGAACACAGATACGCAGTATTTT
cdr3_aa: CTSSHGVPANTDTQYF